This T cell receptor beta chain was sequenced during a study of beta chain features in type 1 diabetes. Looking at the study overall: Sorted cells from all samples, numbering over 85,000,000, were examined.

The germline V and J ends were trimmed by 3 bases and 5 bases, with 14 bases remaining between them. CDR1 is MGHRA and CDR2 is YSYEKL in the germline V gene. The CDR3 spans 15 residues. Expressed TCRB transcripts were sequenced because the entire RNA isolate underwent reverse transcription. The assay was immunoSEQ multiplex PCR, and TCRdb's table has in-frame clones only and misses some. This sample has about 410,000 clones; roughly 14% occur once, and the top ten carry 0.03% to 0.04%. The sequencing input was naive CD4+ T cells from blood. The receptor was derived from a man aged 25 to 40 in good health. This rearrangement joins TRBV4-1 to TRBJ2-1; D is possibly TRBD2 (5 bases). CDR3: CASSQDSRGNNEQFF. CDR3 DNA sequence: TGCGCCAGCAGCCAGGACTCGCGCGGTAACAATGAGCAGTTCTTC.